This T cell receptor (beta chain) was obtained from a study of molecular identifiers for immune sequencing clone quantification. Study overall: Five portions were made in replicates from RNA of 20,000 or 100,000 naive CD8 cells, and four underwent sequencing.

This clonotype was observed a single time. A much larger clone lies a single base off, so this may be a read error. Sequencing libraries of naive CD8 cells derived from about 20,000 to 1,000,000 sorted cells with 10%, 30% or 50% RNA. CDR1 and CDR2 (germline): MNHEY, SVGAGI. This CDR3 comprises 17 residues. TCRdb reanalysed the PCR reads using MiXCR and keeps one entry per CDR3 protein. The sample has approximately 97,000 distinct CDR3 sequences; approximately 24% are singletons. The TCR comes from a human donor in good health. Some libraries in this study had Jurkat cell RNA spiked in. V usage is TRBV6-5 and J usage is TRBJ1-1; 11 bases fit TRBD1. The sequenced material came from naive CD8+ T cells from blood, with Jurkat cell RNA spiked in. Subset meaning: FACS-sorted CD8+CD4-CCR7+CD45RA+ naive T cells. The DNA for the CDR3 is TGTGCCAGCAGCCTACTAGTGAGGGACAGGGGGAACACTGAAGCTCTCTTT. Its protein product is CASSLLVRDRGNTEALF.